This TCR beta chain derives from a study of T cells in Graves' hyperthyroidism and ophthalmopathy. Findings of the study overall: Classification by a 13 V-J model distinguished ophthalmopathy from stable hyperthyroidism. Expanded thyroid clonotypes (above 0.001) were mostly also found in blood.

Patients having uncontrolled infection, another autoimmune disease, pregnancy or lactation were not included. This CDR3 comprises 15 residues. V lost 6 bases to trimming and J lost 6 bases; unmatched junction nucleotides: 13. Germline CDR1 is KGHSH and CDR2 is LQKENI. Researchers took RNA transcripts and amplified the TCR beta CDR3 regions from them. During a first-round RT-PCR of the TCR CDR3, the HTBI primer set was used. One entry per CDR3 protein, called by TCRdb with MiXCR from the multiplex PCR reads. Of about 590,000 distinct CDR3 sequences listed, approximately 15% are singletons. This clonotype was observed at least ten times. The antigen remains undetermined.

This clonotype originated in a woman between 25 and 40 years old with Graves' hyperthyroidism. The chain joins TRBV18 to TRBJ2-7, with 8 bases aligning to TRBD1. The specimen was blood. The CDR3 sequence is CASSVIGTGSREQYF. CDR3 nucleotides: TGTGCCAGCTCTGTGATCGGGACAGGTAGTCGCGAGCAGTACTTC.